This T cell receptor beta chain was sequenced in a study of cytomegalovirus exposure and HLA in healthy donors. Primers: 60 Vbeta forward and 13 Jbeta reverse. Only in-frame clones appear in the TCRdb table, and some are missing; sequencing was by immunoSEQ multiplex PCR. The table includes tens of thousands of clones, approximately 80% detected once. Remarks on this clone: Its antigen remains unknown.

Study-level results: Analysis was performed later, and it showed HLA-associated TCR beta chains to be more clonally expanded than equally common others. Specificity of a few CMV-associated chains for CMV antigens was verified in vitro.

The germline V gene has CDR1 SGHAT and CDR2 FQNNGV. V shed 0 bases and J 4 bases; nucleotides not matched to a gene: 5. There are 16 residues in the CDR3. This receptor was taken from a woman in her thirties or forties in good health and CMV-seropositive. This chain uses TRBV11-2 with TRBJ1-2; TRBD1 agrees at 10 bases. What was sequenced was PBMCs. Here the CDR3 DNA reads TGTGCCAGCAGCTTAGATGGAGGGACAGGGGTCTATGGCTACACCTTC. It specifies CASSLDGGTGVYGYTF.